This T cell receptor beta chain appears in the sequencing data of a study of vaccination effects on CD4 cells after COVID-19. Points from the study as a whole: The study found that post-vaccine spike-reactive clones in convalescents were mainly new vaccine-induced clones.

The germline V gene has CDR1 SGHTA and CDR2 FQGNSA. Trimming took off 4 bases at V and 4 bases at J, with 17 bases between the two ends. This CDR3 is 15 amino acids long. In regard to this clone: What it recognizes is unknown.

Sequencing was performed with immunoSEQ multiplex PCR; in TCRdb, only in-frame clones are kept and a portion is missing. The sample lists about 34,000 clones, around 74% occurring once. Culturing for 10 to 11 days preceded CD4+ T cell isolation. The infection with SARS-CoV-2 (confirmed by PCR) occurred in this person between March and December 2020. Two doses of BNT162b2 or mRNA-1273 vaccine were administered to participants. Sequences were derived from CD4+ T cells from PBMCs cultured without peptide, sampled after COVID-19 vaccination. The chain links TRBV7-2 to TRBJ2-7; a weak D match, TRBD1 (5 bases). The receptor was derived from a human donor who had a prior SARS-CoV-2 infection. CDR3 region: CASSSQGGIGYEQYF. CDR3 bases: TGTGCCAGCAGCTCGCAGGGTGGTATTGGGTACGAGCAGTACTTC.